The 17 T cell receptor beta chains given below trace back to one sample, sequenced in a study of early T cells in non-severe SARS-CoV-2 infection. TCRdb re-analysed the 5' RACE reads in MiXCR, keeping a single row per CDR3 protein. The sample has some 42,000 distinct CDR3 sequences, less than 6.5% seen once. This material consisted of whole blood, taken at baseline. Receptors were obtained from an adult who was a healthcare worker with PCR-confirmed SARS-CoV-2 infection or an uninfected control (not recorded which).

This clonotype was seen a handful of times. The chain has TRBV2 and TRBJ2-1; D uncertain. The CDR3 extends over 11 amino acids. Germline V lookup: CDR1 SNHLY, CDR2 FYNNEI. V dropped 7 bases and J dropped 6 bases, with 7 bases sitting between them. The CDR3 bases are TGTGCCAGCACAGGAATCAATGAGCAGTTCTTC. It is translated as CASTGINEQFF.

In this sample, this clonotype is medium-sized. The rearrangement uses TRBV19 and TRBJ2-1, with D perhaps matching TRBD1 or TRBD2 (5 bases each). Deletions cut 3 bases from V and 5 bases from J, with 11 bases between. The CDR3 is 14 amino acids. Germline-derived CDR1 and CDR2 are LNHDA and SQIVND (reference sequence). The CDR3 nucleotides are TGTGCCAGTAGTATCATCGGGACGGACAATGAGCAGTTCTTC. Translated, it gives CASSIIGTDNEQFF. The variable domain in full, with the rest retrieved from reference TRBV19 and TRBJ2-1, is DGGITQSPKYLFRKEGQNVTLSCEQNLNHDAMYWYRQDPGQGLRLIYYSQIVNDFQKGDIAEGYSVSREKKESFPLTVTSAQKNPTAFYLCASSIIGTDNEQFFGPGTRLTVL.

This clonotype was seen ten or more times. The DNA for the CDR3 is TGCAGTGGAGGGGGTGGATCACCCCTCCACTTT. Its protein is CSGGGGSPLHF. The rearrangement links TRBV20-1 to TRBJ1-6; D possibly corresponds to TRBD1 (6 bases). This CDR3 is built from 11 residues. Per the germline V gene, CDR1 is DFQATT and CDR2 is SNEGSKA (reference sequence). The V and J ends lost 7 bases and 10 bases respectively, with 11 bases between them.

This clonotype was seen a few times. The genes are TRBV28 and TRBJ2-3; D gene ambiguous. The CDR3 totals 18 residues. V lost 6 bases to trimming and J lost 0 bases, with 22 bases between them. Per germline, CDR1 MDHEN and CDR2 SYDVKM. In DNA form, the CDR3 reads TGTGCCAGCAGCCCGGACCTAGGGAAAAGGTTTAGCACAGATACGCAGTATTTT. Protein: CASSPDLGKRFSTDTQYF. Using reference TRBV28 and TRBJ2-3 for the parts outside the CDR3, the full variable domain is DVKVTQSSRYLVKRTGEKVFLECVQDMDHENMFWYRQDPGLGLRLIYFSYDVKMKEKGDIPEGYSVSREKKERFSLILESASTNQTSMYLCASSPDLGKRFSTDTQYFGPGTRLTVL.

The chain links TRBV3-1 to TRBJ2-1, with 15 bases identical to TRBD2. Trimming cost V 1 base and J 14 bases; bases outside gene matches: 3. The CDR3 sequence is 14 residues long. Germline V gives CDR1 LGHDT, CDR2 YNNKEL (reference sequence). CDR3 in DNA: TGTGCCAGCAGCCAAGGGACTAGCGGGGGGGTGGAGTTCTTC. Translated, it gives CASSQGTSGGVEFF.

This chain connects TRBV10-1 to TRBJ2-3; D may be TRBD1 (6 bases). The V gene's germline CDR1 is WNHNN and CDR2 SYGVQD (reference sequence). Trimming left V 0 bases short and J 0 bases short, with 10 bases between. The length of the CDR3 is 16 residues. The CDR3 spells CASSESEGTSTDTQYF. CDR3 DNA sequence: TGCGCCAGCAGTGAGTCCGAGGGGACAAGCACAGATACGCAGTATTTT.

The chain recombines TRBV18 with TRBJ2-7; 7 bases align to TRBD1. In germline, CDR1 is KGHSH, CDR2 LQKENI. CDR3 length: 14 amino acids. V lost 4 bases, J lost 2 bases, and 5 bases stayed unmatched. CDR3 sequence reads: CASSQSGTAYEQYF. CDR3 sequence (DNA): TGTGCCAGCTCACAATCCGGGACAGCCTACGAGCAGTACTTC.

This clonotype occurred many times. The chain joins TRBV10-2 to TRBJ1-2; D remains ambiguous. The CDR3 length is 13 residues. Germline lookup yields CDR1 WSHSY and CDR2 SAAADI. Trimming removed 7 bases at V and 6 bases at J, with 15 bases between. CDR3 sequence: CASTPRGVNGYTF. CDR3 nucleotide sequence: TGCGCCAGCACCCCTCGCGGGGTGAATGGCTACACCTTC.

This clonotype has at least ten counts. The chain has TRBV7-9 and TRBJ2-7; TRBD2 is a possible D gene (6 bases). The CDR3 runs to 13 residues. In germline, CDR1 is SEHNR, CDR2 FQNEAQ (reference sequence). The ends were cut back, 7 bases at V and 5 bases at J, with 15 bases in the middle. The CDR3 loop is CASTPIGTDEQYF. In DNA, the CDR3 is TGTGCCAGCACCCCCATCGGGACTGACGAGCAGTACTTC. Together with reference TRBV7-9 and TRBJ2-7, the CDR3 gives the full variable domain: DTGVSQNPRHKITKRGQNVTFRCDPISEHNRLYWYRQTLGQGPEFLTYFQNEAQLEKSRLLSDRFSAERPKGSFSTLEIQRTEQGDSAMYLCASTPIGTDEQYFGPGTRLTVT.

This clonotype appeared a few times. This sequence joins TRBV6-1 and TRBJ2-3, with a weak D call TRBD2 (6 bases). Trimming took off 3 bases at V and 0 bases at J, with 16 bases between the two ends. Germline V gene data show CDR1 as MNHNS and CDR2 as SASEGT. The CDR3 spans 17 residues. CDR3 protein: CASSELRRATSTDTQYF. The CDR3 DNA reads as TGTGCCAGCAGTGAGCTGCGGAGGGCCACTAGCACAGATACGCAGTATTTT.

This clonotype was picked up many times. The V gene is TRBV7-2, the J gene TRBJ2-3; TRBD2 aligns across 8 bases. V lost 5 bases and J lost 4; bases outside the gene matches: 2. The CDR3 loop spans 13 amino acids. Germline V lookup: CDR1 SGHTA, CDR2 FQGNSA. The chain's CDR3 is CASSKGLADTQYF. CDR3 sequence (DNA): TGTGCCAGCAGCAAGGGACTAGCAGATACGCAGTATTTT.

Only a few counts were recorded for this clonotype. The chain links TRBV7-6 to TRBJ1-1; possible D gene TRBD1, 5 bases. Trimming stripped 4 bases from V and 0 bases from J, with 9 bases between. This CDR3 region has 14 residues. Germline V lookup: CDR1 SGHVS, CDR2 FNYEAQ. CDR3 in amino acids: CASSSGILNTEAFF. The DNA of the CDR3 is TGTGCCAGCAGCTCAGGGATCTTGAACACTGAAGCTTTCTTT.

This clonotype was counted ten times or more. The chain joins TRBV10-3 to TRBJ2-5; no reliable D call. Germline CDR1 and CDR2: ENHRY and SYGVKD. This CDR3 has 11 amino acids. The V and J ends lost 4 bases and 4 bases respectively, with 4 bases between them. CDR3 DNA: TGTGCCATCAGTGCGGGAGAGACCCAGTACTTC. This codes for CAISAGETQYF.

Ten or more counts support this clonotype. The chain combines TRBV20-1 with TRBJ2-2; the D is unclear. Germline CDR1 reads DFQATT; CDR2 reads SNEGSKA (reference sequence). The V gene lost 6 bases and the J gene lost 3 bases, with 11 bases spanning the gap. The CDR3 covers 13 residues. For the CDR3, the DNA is TGCAGTGCAAACCATATGGACACCGGGGAGCTGTTTTTT. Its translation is CSANHMDTGELFF.

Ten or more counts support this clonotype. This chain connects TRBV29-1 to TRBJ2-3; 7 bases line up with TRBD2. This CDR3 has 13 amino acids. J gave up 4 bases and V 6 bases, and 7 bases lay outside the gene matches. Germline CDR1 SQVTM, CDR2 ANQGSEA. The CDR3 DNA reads TGCAGCGTGGCTAGCGGAGCACCAGATACGCAGTATTTT. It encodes CSVASGAPDTQYF.

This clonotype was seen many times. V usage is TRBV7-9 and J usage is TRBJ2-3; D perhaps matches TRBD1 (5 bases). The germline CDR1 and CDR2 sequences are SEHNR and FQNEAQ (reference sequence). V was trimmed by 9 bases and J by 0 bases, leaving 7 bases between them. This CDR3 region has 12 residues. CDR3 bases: TGTGCCAGGGACACCAGCACAGATACGCAGTATTTT. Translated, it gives CARDTSTDTQYF.

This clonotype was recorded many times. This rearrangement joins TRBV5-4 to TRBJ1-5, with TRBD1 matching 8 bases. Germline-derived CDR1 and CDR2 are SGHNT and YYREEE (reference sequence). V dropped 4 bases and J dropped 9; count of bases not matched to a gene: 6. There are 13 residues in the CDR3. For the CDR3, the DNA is TGTGCCAGCAGCGAAGACAGGGGTGCGCCCCAGCATTTT. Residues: CASSEDRGAPQHF.